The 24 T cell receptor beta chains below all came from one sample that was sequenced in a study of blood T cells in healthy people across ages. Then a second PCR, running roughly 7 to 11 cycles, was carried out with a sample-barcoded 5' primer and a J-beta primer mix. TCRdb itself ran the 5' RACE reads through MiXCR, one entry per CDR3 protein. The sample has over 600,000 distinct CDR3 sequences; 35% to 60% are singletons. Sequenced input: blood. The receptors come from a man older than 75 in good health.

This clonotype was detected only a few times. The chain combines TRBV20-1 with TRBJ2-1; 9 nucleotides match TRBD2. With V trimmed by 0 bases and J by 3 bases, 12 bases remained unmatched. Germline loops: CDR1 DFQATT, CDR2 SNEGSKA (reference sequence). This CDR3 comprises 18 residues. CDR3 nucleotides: TGCAGTGCTAGAGAAGCTGGTAGCGGGGGTAGCCTCTACAATGAGCAGTTCTTC. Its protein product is CSAREAGSGGSLYNEQFF.

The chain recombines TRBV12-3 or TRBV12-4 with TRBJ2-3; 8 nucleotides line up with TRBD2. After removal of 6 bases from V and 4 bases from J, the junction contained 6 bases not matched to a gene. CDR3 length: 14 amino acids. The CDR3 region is CASSSGGRSDTQYF. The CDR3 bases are TGTGCCAGCAGCTCGGGGGGGCGATCAGATACGCAGTATTTT.

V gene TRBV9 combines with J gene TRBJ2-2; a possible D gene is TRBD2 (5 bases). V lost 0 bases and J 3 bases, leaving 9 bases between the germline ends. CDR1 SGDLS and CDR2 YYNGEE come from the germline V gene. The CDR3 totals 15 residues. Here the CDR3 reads CASSVAGSDTGELFF. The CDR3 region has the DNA TGTGCCAGCAGCGTAGCGGGGAGTGACACCGGGGAGCTGTTTTTT.

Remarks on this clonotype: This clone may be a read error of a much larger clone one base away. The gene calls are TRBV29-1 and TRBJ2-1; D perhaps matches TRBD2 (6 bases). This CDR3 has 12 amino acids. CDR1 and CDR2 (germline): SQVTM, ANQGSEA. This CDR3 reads CSSTRGGNEQCF. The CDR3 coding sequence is TGCAGCTCGACCCGTGGGGGGAATGAGCAGTGCTTC.

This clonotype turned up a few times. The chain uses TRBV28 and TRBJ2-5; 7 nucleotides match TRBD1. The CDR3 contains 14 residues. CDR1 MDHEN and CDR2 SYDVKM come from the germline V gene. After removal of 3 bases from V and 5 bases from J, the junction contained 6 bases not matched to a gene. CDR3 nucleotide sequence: TGTGCCAGCAGTTTGTCACAGGGGTGGGAGACCCAGTACTTC. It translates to CASSLSQGWETQYF.

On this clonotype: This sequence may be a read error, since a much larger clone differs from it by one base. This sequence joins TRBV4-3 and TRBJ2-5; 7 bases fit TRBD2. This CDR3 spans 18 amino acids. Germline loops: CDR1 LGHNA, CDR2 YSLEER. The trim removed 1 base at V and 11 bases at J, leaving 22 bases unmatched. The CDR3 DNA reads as TGCGCCAGCAGCCAAGTGTGGAATCCAGCGGGGACCTACAATGAGCAGTACTTC. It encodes CASSQVWNPAGTYNEQYF.

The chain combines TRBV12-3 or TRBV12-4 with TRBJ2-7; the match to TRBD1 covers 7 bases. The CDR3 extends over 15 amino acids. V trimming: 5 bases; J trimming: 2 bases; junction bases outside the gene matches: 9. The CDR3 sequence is CASSPDRDPTYEQYF. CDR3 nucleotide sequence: TGTGCCAGCAGTCCAGACAGGGATCCTACCTACGAGCAGTACTTC.

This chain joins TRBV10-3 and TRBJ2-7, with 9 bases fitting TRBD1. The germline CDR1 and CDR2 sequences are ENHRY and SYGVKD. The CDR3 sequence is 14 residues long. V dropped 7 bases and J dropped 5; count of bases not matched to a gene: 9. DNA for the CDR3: TGTGCCATCACCCCGACAGGGGGTGACAACGAGCAGTACTTC. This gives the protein CAITPTGGDNEQYF.

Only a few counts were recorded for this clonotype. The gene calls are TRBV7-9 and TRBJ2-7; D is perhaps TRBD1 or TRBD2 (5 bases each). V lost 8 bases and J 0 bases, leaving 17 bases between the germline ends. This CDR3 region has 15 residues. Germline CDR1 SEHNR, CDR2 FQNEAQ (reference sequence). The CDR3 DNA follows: TGTGCCAGCGGTAACGGGGCAGAGAGCTCCTACGAGCAGTACTTC. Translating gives CASGNGAESSYEQYF.

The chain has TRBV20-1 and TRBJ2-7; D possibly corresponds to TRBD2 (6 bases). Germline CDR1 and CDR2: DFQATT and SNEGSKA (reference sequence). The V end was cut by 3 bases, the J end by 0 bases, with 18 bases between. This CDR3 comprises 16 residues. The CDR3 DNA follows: TGCAGTGCTAGCGCCGACCGACGGGGAGGCTCCTACGAGCAGTACTTC. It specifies CSASADRRGGSYEQYF.

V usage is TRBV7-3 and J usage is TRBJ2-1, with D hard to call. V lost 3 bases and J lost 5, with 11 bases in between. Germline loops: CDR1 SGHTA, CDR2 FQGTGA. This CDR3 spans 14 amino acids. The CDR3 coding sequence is TGTGCCAGCAGCTTTTATAGGCAGCACAATGAGCAGTTCTTC. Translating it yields CASSFYRQHNEQFF.

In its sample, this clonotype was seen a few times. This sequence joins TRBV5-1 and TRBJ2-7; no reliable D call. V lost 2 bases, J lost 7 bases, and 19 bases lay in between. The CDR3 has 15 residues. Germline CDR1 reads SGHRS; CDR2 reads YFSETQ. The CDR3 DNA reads TGCGCCAGCAGCTTTACCGGGTCAGAAGTTTTGGAGCAGTACTTC. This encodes CASSFTGSEVLEQYF.

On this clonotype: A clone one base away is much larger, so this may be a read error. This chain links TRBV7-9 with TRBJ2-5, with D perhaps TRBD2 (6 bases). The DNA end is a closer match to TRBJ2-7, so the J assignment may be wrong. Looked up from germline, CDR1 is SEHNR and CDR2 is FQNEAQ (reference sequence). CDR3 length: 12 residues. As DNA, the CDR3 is TGTGCCAGCAGCGACGGGGGACTCGAGCAGTACTTC. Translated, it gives CASSDGGLEQYF.

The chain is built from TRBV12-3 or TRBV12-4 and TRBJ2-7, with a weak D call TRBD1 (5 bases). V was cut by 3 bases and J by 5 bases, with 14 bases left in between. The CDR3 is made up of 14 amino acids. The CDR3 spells CASSFPQGAHEQYF. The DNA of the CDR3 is TGTGCCAGCAGTTTCCCGCAAGGGGCACACGAGCAGTACTTC.

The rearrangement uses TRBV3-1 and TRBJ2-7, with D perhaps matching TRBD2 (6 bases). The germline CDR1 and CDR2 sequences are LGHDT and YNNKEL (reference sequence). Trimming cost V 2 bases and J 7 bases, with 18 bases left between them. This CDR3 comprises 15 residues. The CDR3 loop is CASSQTLTRSSEQYF. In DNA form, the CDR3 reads TGTGCCAGCAGCCAAACACTGACTAGATCTAGTGAGCAGTACTTC.

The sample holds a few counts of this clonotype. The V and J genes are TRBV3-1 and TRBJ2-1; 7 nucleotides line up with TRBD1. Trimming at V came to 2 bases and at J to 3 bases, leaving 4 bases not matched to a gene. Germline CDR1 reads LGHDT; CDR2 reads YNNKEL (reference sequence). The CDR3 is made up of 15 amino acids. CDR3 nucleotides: TGTGCCAGCAGCCAAAGGTCAGGGGGCTACAATGAGCAGTTCTTC. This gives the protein CASSQRSGGYNEQFF.

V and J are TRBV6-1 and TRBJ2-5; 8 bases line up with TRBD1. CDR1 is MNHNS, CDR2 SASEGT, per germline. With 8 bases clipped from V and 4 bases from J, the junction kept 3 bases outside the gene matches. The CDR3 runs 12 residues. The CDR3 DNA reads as TGTGCCAGCGCCGGGACAGGAGAGACCCAGTACTTC. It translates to CASAGTGETQYF.

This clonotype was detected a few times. The CDR3 protein is CSVEENGPETQYF. The CDR3 region has the DNA TGCAGCGTTGAAGAGAACGGTCCGGAGACCCAGTACTTC. This rearrangement joins TRBV29-1 to TRBJ2-5; the D is unclear. Germline V gene data show CDR1 as SQVTM and CDR2 as ANQGSEA. The CDR3 is made up of 13 amino acids. V was cut by 0 bases and J by 5 bases, with 10 bases left in between.

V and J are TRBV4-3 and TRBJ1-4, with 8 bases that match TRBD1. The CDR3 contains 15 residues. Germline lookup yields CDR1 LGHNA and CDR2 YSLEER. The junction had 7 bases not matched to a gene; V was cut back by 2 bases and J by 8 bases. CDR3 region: CASSQPGTGGEKLFF. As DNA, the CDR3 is TGCGCCAGCAGCCAACCCGGGACAGGAGGCGAAAAACTGTTTTTT.

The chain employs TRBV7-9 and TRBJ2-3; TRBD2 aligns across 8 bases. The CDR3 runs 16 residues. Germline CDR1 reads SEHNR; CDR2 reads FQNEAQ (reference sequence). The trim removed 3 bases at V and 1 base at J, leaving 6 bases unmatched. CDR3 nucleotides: TGTGCCAGCAGCTTTACTGTGACTAGCGGCACAGATACGCAGTATTTT. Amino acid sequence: CASSFTVTSGTDTQYF.

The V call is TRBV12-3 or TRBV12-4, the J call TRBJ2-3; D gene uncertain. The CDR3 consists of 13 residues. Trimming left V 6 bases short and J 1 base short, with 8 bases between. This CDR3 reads CASRAAGTDTQYF. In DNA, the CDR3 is TGTGCCAGCAGAGCTGCAGGCACAGATACGCAGTATTTT.

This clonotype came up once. The CDR3 DNA follows: TGCGCCAGCAGCCAAGAGGGGACAGGTTACAATGAGCAGTTCTTC. This sequence encodes CASSQEGTGYNEQFF. The J gene is TRBJ2-1, the V gene TRBV4-3, with 8 bases identical to TRBD1. The ends lost 0 bases at V and 4 bases at J; junction bases unmatched: 2. The CDR3 is 15 residues long. Germline V CDR1 and CDR2: LGHNA, YSLEER.

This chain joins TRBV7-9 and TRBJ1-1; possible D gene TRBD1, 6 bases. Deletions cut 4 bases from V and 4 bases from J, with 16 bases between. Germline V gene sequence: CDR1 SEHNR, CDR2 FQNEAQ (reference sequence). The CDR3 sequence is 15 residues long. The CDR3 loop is CASSSLQGLGTEAFF. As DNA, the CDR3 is TGTGCCAGCAGCTCGCTACAGGGTCTGGGCACTGAAGCTTTCTTT. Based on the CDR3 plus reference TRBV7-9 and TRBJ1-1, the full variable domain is DTGVSQNPRHKITKRGQNVTFRCDPISEHNRLYWYRQTLGQGPEFLTYFQNEAQLEKSRLLSDRFSAERPKGSFSTLEIQRTEQGDSAMYLCASSSLQGLGTEAFFGQGTRLTVV.

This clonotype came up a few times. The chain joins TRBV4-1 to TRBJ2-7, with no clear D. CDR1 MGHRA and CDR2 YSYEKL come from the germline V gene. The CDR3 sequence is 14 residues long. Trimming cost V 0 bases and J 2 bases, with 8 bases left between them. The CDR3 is CASSQDRQTYEQYF. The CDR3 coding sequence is TGCGCCAGCAGCCAAGATCGGCAGACCTACGAGCAGTACTTC.